Described below is a single TCR beta chain sequence and its context. Its antigen is undetermined. These data belong to a study of shared clonotypes between healthy human individuals. Study results and caveats: How much donors shared clonotypes was expected to be affected by sequencing depth. Of the naive CD4 clonotypes, around 4.9% were shared across several donors.

The run depth of the assay was deep. Generated by immunoSEQ multiplex PCR, the TCRdb table keeps only in-frame clones and is missing some. The sample includes about 2.1 million clones, 80% to 95% of them seen just once. The naive CD8 population came from CD45RO-negative cells selected for CCR7, without terminally differentiated effector memory CD45RA+ cells. Caucasian adults living in Nashville, Tennessee, provided all samples. CDR3 length: 14 amino acids. CDR1 is SGHRS and CDR2 is YFSETQ in the germline V gene. With 3 bases removed from V and 6 bases from J, the gap between germline ends came to 16 bases.

This receptor was obtained from a young man in good health. Some clones in this sample may be carry-over from other donors' samples. This chain uses TRBV5-1 with TRBJ2-7; D possibly corresponds to TRBD2 (6 bases). The sequencing input was naive CD8+ T cells from PBMCs. The CDR3 loop reads CASSSNGSPLEQYF. The CDR3 nucleotides read TGCGCCAGCAGCTCGAACGGGAGTCCCCTCGAGCAGTACTTC.